This T cell receptor (beta chain) was sequenced in a study of blood T cell repertoires in COVID-19. About the study: Samples representing acute and convalescent COVID-19 were sourced from the United States, Italy and Spain.

Original analysis: Nucleated cell counts were estimated from reference gene primer amplification. TCRdb's copy holds only in-frame clones and misses some; the assay was immunoSEQ multiplex PCR. V, J and clone size were drawn from that table, and D and trimming were deduced from the DNA. The table records 75,000 to 90,000 clones, around 86% of them present only once. V was pared by 8 bases and J by 8 bases, with 18 bases between. Germline-derived CDR1 and CDR2 are MDHEN and SYDVKM. The CDR3 has 13 amino acids. The sequenced material came from peripheral blood. This chain uses TRBV28 with TRBJ1-1, with D tentatively TRBD1 (5 bases). The sequence was obtained from a man aged 50-59 years with active or convalescent COVID-19. The CDR3 bases are TGTGCCAGCTACGACCCCCGTCAGGGAGAAGCTTTCTTT. This gives the protein CASYDPRQGEAFF.